Below, one T cell receptor (beta chain) is given with its context. The data derive from a study of blood T cell repertoires in COVID-19. About the study: COVID-19 samples, acute and convalescent, were from the United States, Italy and Spain. Nucleic acid was either cDNA or gDNA, and it came from T cells, B-cell-depleted T cells, or PBMCs.

The repertoire was sequenced with immunoSEQ multiplex PCR; TCRdb's copy has only in-frame clones and lacks some. The sample yields more than 95,000 clones, about three quarters seen once. The CDR3 is 15 residues long. V was shortened by 3 bases and J by 2 bases, with 8 bases between the two germline ends. CDR1 and CDR2 (germline): SEHNR, FQNEAQ (reference sequence). Sequenced input: peripheral blood. The chain is built from TRBV7-9 and TRBJ2-6; TRBD1 might be the D (5 bases). This sequence originates from a woman aged 65 to 85 with acute or convalescent COVID-19. CDR3 residues: CASSFKGTGANVLTF. For the CDR3, the DNA is TGTGCCAGCAGCTTTAAGGGGACTGGGGCCAACGTCCTGACTTTC.